This T cell receptor beta chain was retrieved from a study of response to subunit inactivated influenza vaccine listed by TCRdb under 2018. About the investigation overall: The study used deep quantitative T cell receptor repertoire profiling to track responses to a trivalent subunit inactivated influenza vaccine. What the study reported, not specific to this receptor: It was suggested by the authors that each seasonal influenza vaccination may recruit only a limited number of new T cells.

Of note for this clonotype: What this receptor recognizes is not known. Per-base qualities were not stored, and no clone one base away is much larger.

The germline ends are 12 bases apart after V is trimmed by 2 bases and J by 7 bases. The germline V gene gives CDR1 as SGHTA and CDR2 as FQGNSA. Reading from cysteine to phenylalanine, the CDR3 counts 13 amino acids. This entry keeps only the CDR3 DNA: 39 bases, framed from base 1. The protocol used for the library was RT-PCR. For sequencing, an Illumina HiSeq 2500 was employed. TCRdb's own reprocessing of the public reads used fastp at Q25 and MiXCR and kept productive beta chains. Rows are unified per CDR3 protein, each entry keeping the most common DNA and genes. Present in this sample are 550,000 to 600,000 distinct CDR3 sequences, approximately 12% of which were seen just once. The top ten clonotypes cover approximately 10% of the sample.

This specimen was PBMCs from blood, taken on the day of vaccination. The origin of this receptor is a man over 45 who received an inactivated influenza vaccine. Donor details come from another sample of the same person, matched by shared clones. The chain is assembled from TRBV7-2 and TRBJ2-7, with the D gene uncertain. The CDR3 loop reads CASSLTRAWEQYF. The bases are TGTGCCAGCAGCTTAACACGGGCCTGGGAGCAGTACTTC.